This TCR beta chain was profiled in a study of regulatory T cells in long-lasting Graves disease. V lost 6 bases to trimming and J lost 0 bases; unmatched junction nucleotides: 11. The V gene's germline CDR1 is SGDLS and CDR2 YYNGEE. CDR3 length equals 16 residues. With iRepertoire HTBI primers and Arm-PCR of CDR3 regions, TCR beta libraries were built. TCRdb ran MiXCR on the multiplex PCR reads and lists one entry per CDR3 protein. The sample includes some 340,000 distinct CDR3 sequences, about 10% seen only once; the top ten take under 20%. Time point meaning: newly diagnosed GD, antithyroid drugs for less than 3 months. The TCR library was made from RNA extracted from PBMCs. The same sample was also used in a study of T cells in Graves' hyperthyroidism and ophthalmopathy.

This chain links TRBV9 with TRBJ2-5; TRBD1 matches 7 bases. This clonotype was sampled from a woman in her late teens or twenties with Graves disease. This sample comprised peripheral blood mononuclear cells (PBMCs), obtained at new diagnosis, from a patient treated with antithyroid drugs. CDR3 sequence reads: CASTIEGDSYQETQYF. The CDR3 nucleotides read TGTGCCAGCACCATCGAGGGGGACAGCTACCAAGAGACCCAGTACTTC.